A selection of T cell receptor beta chains follows, all from one sample in a study of vaccination and CD4 T cells after COVID-19. Each CDR3 protein is one row after TCRdb ran MiXCR on the PCR reads. This sample has about 10,000 distinct CDR3 sequences; around 32% occur once, and the top ten carry around 14%. Their antigens remain unidentified. Material: CD4+ T cells from blood, cultured in vitro. The source of these receptors is a human donor in good health. Both conserved end residues are part of each CDR3. The order of the fields is J gene, D gene, V gene, clone size, CDR3 protein, CDR3 DNA. A D gene is named only where the DNA matches it firmly. Part of the rows lack a size; the others show once, few, many or a class for expanded clones.

j_gene: TRBJ2-3
d_gene: TRBD2
v_gene: TRBV4-3
abundance: NA
CDR3aa: CASSQIGRRPDTQYF
CDR3nt: TGCGCCAGCAGCCAGATCGGGAGGCGCCCTGATACGCAGTATTTT

j_gene: TRBJ2-2
d_gene: NA
v_gene: TRBV20-1
abundance: few
CDR3aa: CSAPYLARLGTGELFF
CDR3nt: TGCAGTGCTCCCTACTTGGCCAGATTGGGCACCGGGGAGCTGTTTTTT

j_gene: TRBJ1-6
d_gene: NA
v_gene: TRBV11-2
abundance: NA
CDR3aa: CASSARAANNSPLHF
CDR3nt: TGTGCCAGCAGCGCTAGGGCGGCAAATAATTCACCCCTCCACTTT

j_gene: TRBJ2-5
d_gene: NA
v_gene: TRBV5-4
abundance: NA
CDR3aa: CASSYGGVQETQYF
CDR3nt: TGTGCCAGCAGCTATGGGGGAGTCCAAGAGACCCAGTACTTC

j_gene: TRBJ2-2
d_gene: NA
v_gene: TRBV24-1
abundance: few
CDR3aa: CATAGQPGELFF
CDR3nt: TGTGCCACCGCGGGACAGCCCGGGGAGCTGTTTTTT

j_gene: TRBJ1-1
d_gene: NA
v_gene: TRBV29-1
abundance: NA
CDR3aa: CSVGDAEAFF
CDR3nt: TGCAGCGTTGGGGACGCAGAAGCTTTCTTT

j_gene: TRBJ1-3
d_gene: NA
v_gene: TRBV20-1
abundance: NA
CDR3aa: CSARDSWGRGRNTIYF
CDR3nt: TGCAGTGCTAGAGATTCCTGGGGACGGGGGAGAAACACCATATATTTT

j_gene: TRBJ2-1
d_gene: TRBD2
v_gene: TRBV2
abundance: few
CDR3aa: CASSEGAGGYNEQFF
CDR3nt: TGTGCCAGCAGTGAAGGGGCGGGAGGGTACAATGAGCAGTTCTTC

j_gene: TRBJ2-1
d_gene: TRBD2
v_gene: TRBV5-4
abundance: NA
CDR3aa: CASSPVGRLAGSYNEQFF
CDR3nt: TGTGCCAGCAGCCCCGTGGGCCGACTAGCGGGCTCCTACAATGAGCAGTTCTTC

j_gene: TRBJ2-2
d_gene: TRBD2
v_gene: TRBV2
abundance: NA
CDR3aa: CASVAQAGVVTGELFF
CDR3nt: TGTGCCAGCGTCGCTCAAGCGGGAGTTGTGACCGGGGAGCTGTTTTTT

j_gene: TRBJ2-3
d_gene: TRBD2
v_gene: TRBV6-5
abundance: NA
CDR3aa: CASSYPTTSTSGSTDTQYF
CDR3nt: TGTGCCAGCAGTTACCCTACCACCTCCACTAGCGGGAGCACAGATACGCAGTATTTT

j_gene: TRBJ2-2
d_gene: TRBD1
v_gene: TRBV28
abundance: NA
CDR3aa: CASSRTGPNTGELFF
CDR3nt: TGTGCCAGCAGCCGGACAGGGCCGAACACCGGGGAGCTGTTTTTT

j_gene: TRBJ1-1
d_gene: NA
v_gene: TRBV6-5
abundance: NA
CDR3aa: CASSYLGDTEAFF
CDR3nt: TGTGCCAGCAGTTACTTGGGGGACACTGAAGCTTTCTTT

j_gene: TRBJ1-2
d_gene: NA
v_gene: TRBV28
abundance: NA
CDR3aa: CASSLVGAYGYTF
CDR3nt: TGTGCCAGCAGCCTCGTTGGAGCCTATGGCTACACCTTC

j_gene: TRBJ2-7
d_gene: NA
v_gene: TRBV21-1
abundance: few
CDR3aa: CASSFQSLRSYEQYF
CDR3nt: TGTGCCAGCAGCTTCCAAAGTCTCCGCTCCTACGAGCAGTACTTC

j_gene: TRBJ2-2
d_gene: TRBD2
v_gene: TRBV6-2/TRBV6-3
abundance: NA
CDR3aa: CASRPGLAYGELFF
CDR3nt: TGTGCCAGCAGGCCGGGACTAGCGTACGGGGAGCTGTTTTTT

j_gene: TRBJ2-7
d_gene: TRBD2
v_gene: TRBV5-8
abundance: NA
CDR3aa: CASSLGTSAAYEQYF
CDR3nt: TGTGCCAGCAGCTTAGGGACTAGCGCGGCCTACGAGCAGTACTTC

j_gene: TRBJ2-7
d_gene: NA
v_gene: TRBV6-1
abundance: few
CDR3aa: CASGPHDPSGEQYF
CDR3nt: TGTGCCAGCGGGCCCCACGATCCCTCGGGGGAGCAGTACTTC

j_gene: TRBJ2-5
d_gene: NA
v_gene: TRBV2
abundance: NA
CDR3aa: CASSAKTQYF
CDR3nt: TGTGCCAGCAGTGCGAAGACCCAGTACTTC

j_gene: TRBJ1-1
d_gene: NA
v_gene: TRBV18
abundance: NA
CDR3aa: CASSPSTGLNTEAFF
CDR3nt: TGTGCCAGCTCACCGTCGACGGGATTGAACACTGAAGCTTTCTTT

j_gene: TRBJ1-1
d_gene: NA
v_gene: TRBV9
abundance: NA
CDR3aa: CASSVGGALNTEAFF
CDR3nt: TGTGCCAGCAGCGTAGGCGGAGCCTTGAACACTGAAGCTTTCTTT

j_gene: TRBJ1-1
d_gene: NA
v_gene: TRBV5-1
abundance: NA
CDR3aa: CASSLGRVREAFF
CDR3nt: TGCGCCAGCAGCTTGGGCAGGGTACGTGAAGCTTTCTTT

j_gene: TRBJ1-5
d_gene: NA
v_gene: TRBV19
abundance: few
CDR3aa: CASSIWGRRGTSNQPQHF
CDR3nt: TGTGCCAGTAGCATTTGGGGTCGCCGGGGCACAAGCAATCAGCCCCAGCATTTT

j_gene: TRBJ2-5
d_gene: NA
v_gene: TRBV4-2
abundance: NA
CDR3aa: CASSQVGPGLGTGETQYF
CDR3nt: TGTGCCAGCAGCCAAGTGGGTCCAGGCTTGGGGACCGGGGAGACCCAGTACTTC

j_gene: TRBJ1-2
d_gene: TRBD1
v_gene: TRBV6-2/TRBV6-3
abundance: NA
CDR3aa: CASSRTGGYTF
CDR3nt: TGTGCCAGCAGTCGGACAGGTGGCTACACCTTC

j_gene: TRBJ2-5
d_gene: TRBD1
v_gene: TRBV27
abundance: NA
CDR3aa: CASSLAGQGEETQYF
CDR3nt: TGTGCCAGCAGTCTTGCGGGACAGGGGGAAGAGACCCAGTACTTC

j_gene: TRBJ2-1
d_gene: TRBD2
v_gene: TRBV6-1
abundance: few
CDR3aa: CASNLAGPTDEQFF
CDR3nt: TGTGCCAGCAACCTAGCGGGACCTACGGATGAGCAGTTCTTC

j_gene: TRBJ1-5
d_gene: NA
v_gene: TRBV5-8
abundance: few
CDR3aa: CASSLGQDNQPQHF
CDR3nt: TGTGCCAGCAGCTTGGGTCAGGACAATCAGCCCCAGCATTTT

j_gene: TRBJ2-7
d_gene: TRBD2
v_gene: TRBV19
abundance: few
CDR3aa: CASSRGLAGYEQYF
CDR3nt: TGTGCCAGTAGTAGGGGACTAGCGGGGTACGAGCAGTACTTC

j_gene: TRBJ2-7
d_gene: NA
v_gene: TRBV7-2
abundance: NA
CDR3aa: CASGVIYYEQYF
CDR3nt: TGTGCCAGCGGCGTCATTTACTACGAGCAGTACTTC

j_gene: TRBJ1-1
d_gene: TRBD1
v_gene: TRBV6-5
abundance: medium-sized
CDR3aa: CASSYSRAGGPVTEAFF
CDR3nt: TGTGCCAGCAGTTACTCCCGGGCAGGGGGCCCGGTCACTGAAGCTTTCTTT

j_gene: TRBJ1-1
d_gene: NA
v_gene: TRBV27
abundance: few
CDR3aa: CASSLVDEVNTEAFF
CDR3nt: TGTGCCAGCAGTTTAGTGGACGAGGTGAACACTGAAGCTTTCTTT

j_gene: TRBJ2-3
d_gene: NA
v_gene: TRBV24-1
abundance: NA
CDR3aa: CATTRDGTDTQYF
CDR3nt: TGTGCCACAACCAGGGATGGCACAGATACGCAGTATTTT

j_gene: TRBJ1-1
d_gene: NA
v_gene: TRBV6-2/TRBV6-3
abundance: NA
CDR3aa: CASSYVGTEAFF
CDR3nt: TGTGCCAGCAGTTACGTGGGAACTGAAGCTTTCTTT

j_gene: TRBJ2-1
d_gene: NA
v_gene: TRBV7-9
abundance: few
CDR3aa: CASSLVGGNEQFF
CDR3nt: TGTGCCAGCAGCTTAGTTGGGGGGAATGAGCAGTTCTTC

j_gene: TRBJ1-2
d_gene: NA
v_gene: TRBV28
abundance: few
CDR3aa: CASSFTVRNYGYTF
CDR3nt: TGTGCCAGCAGTTTCACTGTCAGAAACTATGGCTACACCTTC

j_gene: TRBJ2-1
d_gene: NA
v_gene: TRBV20-1
abundance: few
CDR3aa: CSALSLAAGRGYNEQFF
CDR3nt: TGCAGTGCTCTCTCTTTGGCCGCAGGACGGGGCTACAATGAGCAGTTCTTC

j_gene: TRBJ2-7
d_gene: TRBD1
v_gene: TRBV5-1
abundance: NA
CDR3aa: CASSPRTGEPYEQYF
CDR3nt: TGCGCCAGCAGCCCCCGGACAGGGGAGCCCTACGAGCAGTACTTC

j_gene: TRBJ1-2
d_gene: TRBD1
v_gene: TRBV12-3/TRBV12-4
abundance: few
CDR3aa: CASSFDRGYYGYTF
CDR3nt: TGTGCCAGCAGTTTTGACAGGGGGTACTATGGCTACACCTTC

j_gene: TRBJ1-1
d_gene: NA
v_gene: TRBV6-2/TRBV6-3
abundance: NA
CDR3aa: CASSSQGIRTEAFF
CDR3nt: TGTGCCAGCAGCAGCCAGGGGATTCGCACTGAAGCTTTCTTT

j_gene: TRBJ2-1
d_gene: TRBD2
v_gene: TRBV6-2/TRBV6-3
abundance: few
CDR3aa: CASSAGLAGNEQFF
CDR3nt: TGTGCCAGCAGTGCGGGACTAGCGGGCAATGAGCAGTTCTTC

j_gene: TRBJ2-3
d_gene: NA
v_gene: TRBV21-1
abundance: few
CDR3aa: CASSYSGRAIADTQYF
CDR3nt: TGTGCCAGCAGCTATAGCGGGAGGGCCATCGCAGATACGCAGTATTTT

j_gene: TRBJ2-2
d_gene: NA
v_gene: TRBV20-1
abundance: few
CDR3aa: CSISRGLNTGELFF
CDR3nt: TGCAGCATTAGCCGGGGCTTGAACACCGGGGAGCTGTTTTTT

j_gene: TRBJ1-5
d_gene: NA
v_gene: TRBV5-1
abundance: NA
CDR3aa: CASSPGTLSNQPQHF
CDR3nt: TGCGCCAGCAGCCCCGGGACACTTAGCAATCAGCCCCAGCATTTT

j_gene: TRBJ2-5
d_gene: NA
v_gene: TRBV2
abundance: NA
CDR3aa: CASSADWAETQYF
CDR3nt: TGTGCCAGCAGTGCGGACTGGGCAGAGACCCAGTACTTC

j_gene: TRBJ1-2
d_gene: NA
v_gene: TRBV29-1
abundance: few
CDR3aa: CSAGPLWQGRNYGYTF
CDR3nt: TGCAGCGCCGGACCACTTTGGCAGGGCAGGAACTATGGCTACACCTTC

j_gene: TRBJ2-3
d_gene: NA
v_gene: TRBV7-2
abundance: few
CDR3aa: CASSFSSGTQYF
CDR3nt: TGTGCCAGCAGCTTCAGTTCGGGTACGCAGTATTTT

j_gene: TRBJ2-3
d_gene: TRBD2
v_gene: TRBV7-2
abundance: few
CDR3aa: CASSPRTLAGRTDTQYF
CDR3nt: TGTGCCAGCAGCCCAAGAACCCTAGCGGGACGCACAGATACGCAGTATTTT

j_gene: TRBJ1-1
d_gene: TRBD1
v_gene: TRBV7-9
abundance: few
CDR3aa: CASSLRRTGETEAFF
CDR3nt: TGTGCCAGCAGCCTGCGGAGGACAGGGGAAACTGAAGCTTTCTTT

j_gene: TRBJ2-7
d_gene: NA
v_gene: TRBV7-9
abundance: few
CDR3aa: CASSFRDTEQYF
CDR3nt: TGTGCCAGCAGCTTTCGGGACACCGAGCAGTACTTC

j_gene: TRBJ1-1
d_gene: TRBD1
v_gene: TRBV6-2/TRBV6-3
abundance: NA
CDR3aa: CASSQRTGSNTEAFF
CDR3nt: TGTGCCAGCAGCCAGAGGACAGGGTCGAACACTGAAGCTTTCTTT

j_gene: TRBJ2-1
d_gene: TRBD1
v_gene: TRBV20-1
abundance: NA
CDR3aa: CSARPRDRGFEQFF
CDR3nt: TGCAGTGCTCGTCCCCGGGACAGGGGGTTTGAGCAGTTCTTC

j_gene: TRBJ1-2
d_gene: NA
v_gene: TRBV27
abundance: few
CDR3aa: CASSLSRGTQGGYTF
CDR3nt: TGTGCCAGCAGTTTATCGCGCGGGACCCAAGGGGGCTACACCTTC

j_gene: TRBJ2-5
d_gene: NA
v_gene: TRBV15
abundance: few
CDR3aa: CATSTQTVSLYQETQYF
CDR3nt: TGTGCCACCAGCACACAGACAGTGTCCTTGTACCAAGAGACCCAGTACTTC

j_gene: TRBJ2-3
d_gene: TRBD1
v_gene: TRBV20-1
abundance: NA
CDR3aa: CSASGGQGATTDTQYF
CDR3nt: TGCAGTGCCTCCGGGGGACAGGGCGCGACCACAGATACGCAGTATTTT

j_gene: TRBJ2-1
d_gene: NA
v_gene: TRBV7-3
abundance: few
CDR3aa: CASSPLGTTRNEQFF
CDR3nt: TGTGCCAGCAGCCCACTGGGGACCACCCGGAATGAGCAGTTCTTC

j_gene: TRBJ2-7
d_gene: TRBD2
v_gene: TRBV6-5
abundance: NA
CDR3aa: CASSYAGLAGTEQYF
CDR3nt: TGTGCCAGCAGTTACGCCGGACTAGCGGGAACCGAGCAGTACTTC